This TCR beta chain originates from a study of cytomegalovirus exposure and HLA in healthy donors. The overall study: Unique TCR beta sequences numbering 117 million came from 150 million to 200 million T cells in an earlier analysis. Broader study findings: Some V segments could not be told apart, so they were left out, TRBV6-2 and TRBV6-3 among them.

On this clone itself: Its antigen remains unknown.

It was with 60 Vbeta and 13 Jbeta primers that the PCR ran. Sequencing was performed with immunoSEQ multiplex PCR; in TCRdb, only in-frame clones are kept and a portion is missing. The sample holds some 130,000 clones. Trimming left V 0 bases short and J 7 bases short, with 18 bases between. The CDR3 consists of 16 residues. Per germline, CDR1 MGHRA and CDR2 YSYEKL. The receptor was derived from a woman aged 40 to 55 in good health and CMV-seropositive. J is TRBJ2-5 and V is TRBV4-1, with TRBD2 as a possible D gene (5 bases). The sample was PBMCs. CDR3 DNA: TGCGCCAGCAGCCAAGAGTCCTCTAGCCGCGCGGCGACCCAGTACTTC. Protein: CASSQESSSRAATQYF.